These 30 T cell receptor beta chains originate from one sample sequenced in a study of response to subunit inactivated influenza vaccine. TCRdb ran MiXCR on the RT-PCR reads and lists one entry per CDR3 protein. The repertoire has hundreds of thousands of distinct CDR3 sequences, about 10% of them found once; the top ten carry 10%. This specimen was PBMCs from blood, taken on the day of vaccination. Every receptor here comes from a man aged 45 to 65 who received an inactivated influenza vaccine.

V and J are TRBV20-1 and TRBJ2-7; 11 bases fit TRBD2. The CDR3 runs to 14 residues. Trimming removed 7 bases from V and 2 bases from J; junction bases left unmatched: 7. Germline CDR1 reads DFQATT; CDR2 reads SNEGSKA (reference sequence). DNA for the CDR3: TGCAGTGGGGGGGTAGCGGGAGGGCCCTACGAGCAGTACTTC. Translating it yields CSGGVAGGPYEQYF.

This clonotype was seen ten or more times. The chain is built from TRBV5-1 and TRBJ2-7; D perhaps matches TRBD1 (5 bases). The CDR3 runs 14 residues. The V and J ends lost 7 bases and 6 bases respectively, with 20 bases between them. Germline V gene lookup returns CDR1 SGHRS and CDR2 YFSETQ. For the CDR3, the DNA is TGCGCCAGCGGACAAATTGGACCCATCGGCGAGCAGTACTTC. Its protein product is CASGQIGPIGEQYF.

The CDR3 loop reads CASSSGLADIQYF. The CDR3 region has the DNA TGTGCCAGCAGCTCGGGACTAGCGGACATTCAGTACTTC. J is TRBJ2-4 and V is TRBV7-2; TRBD2 matches 11 bases. V was clipped by 4 bases and J by 8 bases; unmatched bases: 1. The CDR3 runs 13 residues. Germline CDR1 and CDR2: SGHTA and FQGNSA.

Only a few counts were recorded for this clonotype. The chain uses TRBV20-1 and TRBJ2-7, with TRBD2 identical over 8 bases. The junction had 5 bases not matched to a gene; V was cut back by 2 bases and J by 5 bases. The CDR3 spans 13 residues. The germline V gene encodes CDR1 DFQATT and CDR2 SNEGSKA (reference sequence). CDR3 loop: CSARSGSYNEQYF. The CDR3 region has the DNA TGCAGTGCTAGAAGCGGGAGTTACAACGAGCAGTACTTC.

There are a few counts of this clonotype. The V gene is TRBV7-9, the J gene TRBJ2-1; the D is unclear. V lost 7 bases to trimming and J lost 0 bases, with 7 bases between them. CDR1 and CDR2 (germline): SEHNR, FQNEAQ (reference sequence). CDR3 length: 13 residues. Here the CDR3 reads CASIPPSYNEQFF. CDR3 coding DNA: TGTGCCAGCATCCCGCCCTCCTACAATGAGCAGTTCTTC.

This clonotype came up many times. The chain employs TRBV12-3 or TRBV12-4 and TRBJ2-1, with D unresolved. The CDR3 runs 15 residues. V lost 5 bases, J lost 0 bases, and 11 bases lay in between. CDR3 sequence: CASSPRRSSYNEQFF. DNA of the CDR3: TGTGCCAGCAGTCCTCGGCGAAGCTCCTACAATGAGCAGTTCTTC.

This clonotype was seen repeatedly, ten times or more. This rearrangement joins TRBV30 to TRBJ1-1, with D possibly matching TRBD1 (6 bases). The ends were cut back, 5 bases at V and 1 base at J, with 11 bases in the middle. There are 13 residues in the CDR3. Germline V gene sequence: CDR1 GTSNPN, CDR2 SVGIG (reference sequence). Here the CDR3 reads CAWSATGNTEAFF. The CDR3 DNA is TGTGCCTGGTCGGCGACAGGGAACACTGAAGCTTTCTTT.

The chain combines TRBV2 with TRBJ2-3; D remains ambiguous. The CDR3 length is 12 residues. Germline lookup yields CDR1 SNHLY and CDR2 FYNNEI. The ends were cut back, 2 bases at V and 4 bases at J, with 4 bases in the middle. The CDR3 nucleotides are TGTGCCAGCAGTGAATTCTCAGATACGCAGTATTTT. Protein: CASSEFSDTQYF. The whole variable domain, remainder taken from reference TRBV2 and TRBJ2-3, is EPEVTQTPSHQVTQMGQEVILRCVPISNHLYFYWYRQILGQKVEFLVSFYNNEISEKSEIFDDQFSVERPDGSNFTLKIRSTKLEDSAMYFCASSEFSDTQYFGPGTRLTVL.

The genes are TRBV5-1 and TRBJ2-2, with D tentatively TRBD2 (6 bases). Trimming took 4 bases from V and 6 from J, leaving 13 bases between them. This CDR3 has 14 residues. CDR1 and CDR2 (germline): SGHRS, YFSETQ. Here the CDR3 DNA reads TGCGCCAGCAGCGGCGGGGATGTTCCCGGGGAGCTGTTTTTT. Translation: CASSGGDVPGELFF.

The chain couples TRBV28 to TRBJ2-7, with no clear D. Germline CDR1 MDHEN, CDR2 SYDVKM. This CDR3 is 15 amino acids long. The V end lost 1 base, the J end lost 0 bases, and 10 bases lay between the germline ends. The DNA of the CDR3 is TGTGCCAGCAGTTTATCCGGGTCCAGCTCCTACGAGCAGTACTTC. Translating gives CASSLSGSSSYEQYF.

The chain uses TRBV20-1 and TRBJ2-4; tentatively, D is TRBD2 (5 bases). The V gene lost 3 bases and the J gene lost 0 bases, with 9 bases spanning the gap. The germline gives CDR1 DFQATT, CDR2 SNEGSKA (reference sequence). The CDR3 consists of 14 residues. The CDR3 DNA is TGCAGTGCTAGCGAAGGACTAGCCAAAAACATTCAGTACTTC. Translation gives CSASEGLAKNIQYF.

About this clonotype: One end of the junction does not line up with germline, which may come from a read error. The chain is built from TRBV29-1 and TRBJ2-3; D might be TRBD1 (5 bases). The CDR3 spans 15 residues. From germline, CDR1 is SQVTM and CDR2 ANQGSEA. CDR3 amino acids: CSVEGQGFRTDTQYF. Written as DNA, the CDR3 is TGCAGCGTTGAGGGGCAGGGCTTCCGCACCGATACGCAGTATTTT.

V is TRBV12-3 or TRBV12-4 and J is TRBJ2-7, with 9 positions matching TRBD1. V shed 8 bases and J 6 bases; nucleotides not matched to a gene: 5. The CDR3 has 12 residues. The CDR3 region has the DNA TGTGCCAGCGGCAGACAGGGGGGCGAGCAGTACTTC. It is translated as CASGRQGGEQYF.

This clonotype was observed a few times. This chain connects TRBV4-1 to TRBJ2-1; the D gene could be TRBD1 or TRBD2 (5 bases each). The CDR3 runs 16 residues. Germline lookup yields CDR1 MGHRA and CDR2 YSYEKL. V lost 3 bases, J lost 7 bases, and 19 bases lay in between. The CDR3 spells CASSQGTRAAWNEQFF. The DNA for the CDR3 is TGCGCCAGCAGCCAGGGGACGAGGGCCGCTTGGAATGAGCAGTTCTTC.

This clonotype was detected a few times. The rearrangement uses TRBV28 and TRBJ2-5, with 14 positions matching TRBD2. CDR3 length: 17 amino acids. Germline lookup yields CDR1 MDHEN and CDR2 SYDVKM. Germline trimming cut 8 bases from V and 5 bases from J; bases unmatched to any gene: 13. CDR3 DNA: TGTGCCAGCGGCGGGACTAGCGGGAGTACCCCCATGGAGACCCAGTACTTC. It specifies CASGGTSGSTPMETQYF.

This clonotype has only a few counts. This chain links TRBV29-1 with TRBJ2-3, with 9 bases aligning to TRBD1. V dropped 7 bases and J dropped 1; count of bases not matched to a gene: 15. Germline CDR1 SQVTM, CDR2 ANQGSEA. CDR3 length: 17 amino acids. The CDR3 DNA follows: TGCAGCGGGGGGCGGGACAGGGTTGTCCGTGGCACAGATACGCAGTATTTT. Residues: CSGGRDRVVRGTDTQYF.

This clonotype was observed a few times. The V and J genes are TRBV18 and TRBJ2-1; 8 bases line up with TRBD2. Trimming at V came to 0 bases and at J to 9 bases, leaving 7 bases not matched to a gene. This CDR3 is 15 amino acids long. From germline, CDR1 is KGHSH and CDR2 LQKENI. CDR3 coding DNA: TGTGCCAGCTCACCACCGAGCGGGAGTGGGATTGAGCAGTTCTTC. Its protein is CASSPPSGSGIEQFF.

The V call is TRBV5-1, the J call TRBJ1-5; D may be TRBD1 (5 bases). V lost 1 base and J lost 1, with 15 bases in between. The germline V gene encodes CDR1 SGHRS and CDR2 YFSETQ. The CDR3 sequence is 17 residues long. The CDR3 DNA follows: TGCGCCAGCAGCTTGTGGCCCCAGGGTTCCAGCAATCAGCCCCAGCATTTT. Translated: CASSLWPQGSSNQPQHF.

This chain connects TRBV20-1 to TRBJ1-2; a weak D match, TRBD1 (5 bases). V was shortened by 4 bases and J by 4 bases, with 16 bases between the two germline ends. The CDR3 extends over 14 amino acids. Per germline, CDR1 DFQATT and CDR2 SNEGSKA (reference sequence). The CDR3 sequence is CSAIRGGVSYGYTF. The CDR3 region has the DNA TGCAGTGCTATTAGGGGAGGAGTCAGCTATGGCTACACCTTC.

Points on this clonotype: This likely comes from a read error, as the CDR3 has no conserved phenylalanine or tryptophan at its end. The chain is built from TRBV20-1 and TRBJ2-7; TRBD2 aligns across 10 bases. V gave up 1 base and J gave up 0 bases; unmatched junction bases: 0. This CDR3 has 14 residues. Germline loops: CDR1 DFQATT, CDR2 SNEGSKA (reference sequence). The CDR3 reads CSARGLAGSYEQYS. The CDR3 coding sequence is TGCAGTGCTAGAGGACTAGCGGGCTCCTACGAGCAGTACTCC.

The table lists this clonotype with a few counts. The chain is built from TRBV24-1 and TRBJ2-1; 9 nucleotides agree with TRBD1. Trimming cost V 3 bases and J 4 bases; bases outside gene matches: 6. The CDR3 sequence is 16 residues long. Germline V gives CDR1 KGHDR, CDR2 SFDVKD. CDR3 coding DNA: TGTGCCACCAGTGATAGCGGGACAGGGACATACAATGAGCAGTTCTTC. This encodes CATSDSGTGTYNEQFF.

To note about this clonotype: A much more abundant neighbour one base away suggests this may be a read error. The J gene is TRBJ2-7, the V gene TRBV7-2, with TRBD1 matching over 7 bases. The CDR3 is made up of 13 amino acids. Germline V gene lookup returns CDR1 SGHTA and CDR2 FQGNSA. The CDR3 reads CASSFGTDYDQYF. The CDR3 region has the DNA TGTGCCAGCAGCTTCGGGACAGACTACGATCAGTACTTC.

The rearrangement joins TRBV9 to TRBJ2-1; D uncertain. This CDR3 is 13 amino acids long. CDR1 is SGDLS and CDR2 is YYNGEE in the germline V gene. V lost 0 bases, J lost 3 bases, and 4 bases lay in between. Written as DNA, the CDR3 is TGTGCCAGCAGCGTAGCTAGCTACAATGAGCAGTTCTTC. As protein: CASSVASYNEQFF.

This clonotype was picked up a small number of times. The chain combines TRBV7-2 with TRBJ2-7; the D is unclear. Germline-derived CDR1 and CDR2 are SGHTA and FQGNSA. Trimming took off 3 bases at V and 4 bases at J, with 16 bases between the two ends. The CDR3 consists of 15 residues. CDR3 amino acids: CASSLRSTYFYEQYF. The DNA for the CDR3 is TGTGCCAGCAGCTTGCGGTCGACTTATTTTTACGAGCAGTACTTC.

A few counts support this clonotype. The CDR3 spells CASSFDPVQPQHF. The DNA for the CDR3 is TGTGCCAGCAGCTTTGATCCGGTACAGCCCCAGCATTTT. This chain connects TRBV7-2 to TRBJ1-5, with no clear D. V was pared by 3 bases and J by 7 bases, with 10 bases between. The V gene's germline CDR1 is SGHTA and CDR2 FQGNSA. This CDR3 contains 13 residues.

The chain joins TRBV25-1 to TRBJ2-7; D is possibly TRBD2 (5 bases). V was shortened by 0 bases and J by 9 bases, with 9 bases between the two germline ends. The V gene's germline CDR1 is MGHDK and CDR2 SYGVNS. The length of the CDR3 is 12 residues. The CDR3 DNA reads TGTGCCAGCAGTGAATATCTTGGGAGGCAGTACTTC. It specifies CASSEYLGRQYF.

This chain links TRBV24-1 with TRBJ2-5; TRBD2 is a possible D gene (6 bases). V lost 5 bases to trimming and J lost 7 bases, with 13 bases between them. The CDR3 spans 13 residues. Per the germline V gene, CDR1 is KGHDR and CDR2 is SFDVKD. CDR3 protein: CATSGTTERTQYF. CDR3 coding DNA: TGTGCCACCAGTGGGACTACCGAGCGGACCCAGTACTTC.

This clonotype was seen a few times. The chain carries TRBV19 and TRBJ1-3; 7 positions agree with TRBD1. Germline CDR1 is LNHDA and CDR2 is SQIVND (reference sequence). This CDR3 contains 14 residues. The V segment lost 9 bases and the J segment 0 bases; nucleotides outside the gene matches: 5. CDR3: CASWDRGSGNTIYF. The CDR3 nucleotides are TGTGCCAGCTGGGACAGAGGCTCTGGAAACACCATATATTTT.

This clonotype was seen many times. The chain combines TRBV20-1 with TRBJ1-1, with 7 bases fitting TRBD1. Germline values: CDR1 DFQATT, CDR2 SNEGSKA (reference sequence). This CDR3 contains 14 residues. V gave up 6 bases and J gave up 1 base; unmatched junction bases: 8. This CDR3 reads CSATRGQSNTEAFF. In DNA form, the CDR3 reads TGCAGTGCCACGAGGGGACAGTCGAACACTGAAGCTTTCTTT.

The chain is built from TRBV28 and TRBJ2-7; D may be TRBD1 (6 bases). The CDR3 extends over 12 amino acids. V was trimmed by 7 bases and J by 4 bases, leaving 11 bases between them. CDR1 MDHEN and CDR2 SYDVKM come from the germline V gene. CDR3 DNA: TGTGCCAGCAATCTCAGGGGATACGAGCAGTACTTC. Translation: CASNLRGYEQYF.